This entry is about one TCR beta chain. The antigen is unknown. This specimen belongs to a study of identical twins. Study-wide findings and caveats: Out-of-frame alpha sequences shared between twins exhibited an excess of low generation probability. Model-predicted out-of-frame TCR alpha sharing fell below observed values in monozygotic twins. The authors noted that invariant MAIT and iNKT cells could partly confound zero-insertion analyses.

A universal primer site was incorporated via template switching, and the cDNA contained unique molecular identifiers. TCRdb redid the calling of the 5' RACE reads with MiXCR, one entry per CDR3 protein. The table lists some 460,000 distinct CDR3 sequences, 14% of them singletons, with about 0.53% in the top ten. The CDR3 has 15 residues. CDR1 is KGHSH, CDR2 LQKENI, per germline. V lost 3 bases and J lost 2; bases outside the gene matches: 4. These data are also associated with another study on yellow fever vaccine responses in identical twins.

The genes are TRBV18 and TRBJ2-7, with 10 nucleotides matching TRBD1. The clonotype was recovered from a woman younger than 35 in good health. Sample: CD4+ T cells sorted from blood. This CDR3 is CASSPPGTGAYEQYF. CDR3 in DNA: TGTGCCAGCTCACCCCCCGGGACAGGGGCCTACGAGCAGTACTTC.